The 29 T cell receptor beta chains below all came from one sample that was sequenced in a study of T cells after yellow fever vaccination. TCRdb passed the 5' RACE reads through MiXCR, listing each CDR3 protein once. Seen here are 99,000 or so distinct CDR3 sequences, about 5.8% observed once, and the top ten hold roughly 41%. The material was CD8+ T cells sorted from PBMCs, obtained 10 days after the yellow fever booster vaccination. The receptors originated from a man aged 18 to 29 who received the YFV17D yellow fever vaccine.

The chain couples TRBV6-5 to TRBJ1-1; D gene uncertain. The CDR3 is made up of 11 amino acids. Germline CDR1 is MNHEY and CDR2 is SVGAGI. V dropped 6 bases and J dropped 2 bases, with 4 bases sitting between them. In DNA form, the CDR3 reads TGTGCCAGCAGGGATAACACTGAAGCTTTCTTT. This translates into CASRDNTEAFF.

This clonotype has a count of ten or more. This could be a read error, since a much larger clone is one nucleotide away. The V and J genes are TRBV2 and TRBJ2-5, with 7 bases that match TRBD2. J gave up 5 bases and V 8 bases, and 14 bases lay outside the gene matches. The CDR3 length is 15 residues. Germline loops: CDR1 SNHLY, CDR2 FYNNEI. CDR3 nucleotide sequence: TGTGCCAGCCGTAAAGTGGCGGCCGGGGGGGAGACCCAGTACTTC. Translated, it gives CASRKVAAGGETQYF.

DNA for the CDR3: TGCGCCAGCAGCCAAGATCCCCGGGGCACCGGGGAGCTGTTTTTT. Amino acids: CASSQDPRGTGELFF. This rearrangement joins TRBV4-3 to TRBJ2-2, with a possible D match to TRBD2 (5 bases). The CDR3 length is 15 residues. Between the trimmed V and J ends, which lost 0 bases and 4 bases, there was a span of 9 bases. Germline CDR1 LGHNA, CDR2 YSLEER.

The rearrangement joins TRBV4-1 to TRBJ1-1; TRBD1 is a possible D gene (5 bases). The CDR3 is made up of 15 amino acids. Per germline, CDR1 MGHRA and CDR2 YSYEKL. The V and J ends lost 4 bases and 4 bases respectively, with 16 bases between them. CDR3 sequence: CASSPKTGLGTEAFF. CDR3 DNA: TGCGCCAGCAGCCCGAAAACAGGTCTCGGCACTGAAGCTTTCTTT.

This clonotype was seen a handful of times. This rearrangement joins TRBV20-1 to TRBJ2-1; no clear D. The CDR3 consists of 13 residues. With 2 bases removed from V and 2 bases from J, the gap between germline ends came to 7 bases. Germline V gene data show CDR1 as DFQATT and CDR2 as SNEGSKA (reference sequence). The CDR3 here is CSARLVAYNEQFF. CDR3 coding DNA: TGCAGTGCTAGACTGGTGGCCTACAATGAGCAGTTCTTC.

The chain has TRBV18 and TRBJ2-7; perhaps TRBD1 as D (6 bases). Germline CDR1 reads KGHSH; CDR2 reads LQKENI. The CDR3 is made up of 14 amino acids. The V end was cut by 2 bases, the J end by 1 base, with 9 bases between. The CDR3: CASSPKQGSYEQYV. CDR3 nucleotides: TGTGCCAGCTCACCAAAACAGGGTTCCTACGAGCAGTACGTC.

The rearrangement joins TRBV12-3 or TRBV12-4 to TRBJ2-7; TRBD1 matches 7 bases. The CDR3 is 13 amino acids. V was pared by 5 bases and J by 8 bases, with 9 bases of the junction left unmatched. The CDR3 spells CASSAGTALQQYV. CDR3 bases: TGTGCCAGCAGTGCCGGGACAGCCTTACAGCAGTACGTC.

The chain combines TRBV19 with TRBJ1-5; possibly TRBD1 for D (5 bases). V lost 3 bases and J lost 8, with 20 bases in between. Looked up from germline, CDR1 is LNHDA and CDR2 is SQIVND (reference sequence). The CDR3 runs to 16 residues. The CDR3 DNA sequence: TGTGCCAGTAGTATTCGGGGCGGCAGGTTGGTAGAGCCCCAGCATTTT. It yields the protein CASSIRGGRLVEPQHF.

This clonotype showed up many times. The chain links TRBV7-2 to TRBJ2-1; D is uncertain. V shed 6 bases and J shed 6 bases, with 3 bases lying between them. The CDR3 is 10 residues long. CDR1 and CDR2 (germline): SGHTA, FQGNSA. The CDR3 loop is CASRGNEQFF. Written as DNA, the CDR3 is TGTGCCAGCAGAGGCAATGAGCAGTTCTTC.

This clonotype was observed at least ten times. The V gene is TRBV7-9, the J gene TRBJ2-7; weak D call: TRBD2 (5 bases). This CDR3 has 12 residues. Germline CDR1 reads SEHNR; CDR2 reads FQNEAQ (reference sequence). Trimming cost V 5 bases and J 0 bases, with 5 bases left between them. The DNA for the CDR3 is TGTGCCAGCAGCGGGAGCTCCTACGAGCAGTACTTC. The encoded protein is CASSGSSYEQYF.

This clonotype was counted many times. The CDR3 here is CASSLGRGGYEQYF. The CDR3 region has the DNA TGCGCCAGCAGCTTGGGTCGGGGTGGATACGAGCAGTACTTC. The rearrangement links TRBV5-1 to TRBJ2-7; D is possibly TRBD2 (5 bases). The CDR3 is 14 residues long. Germline CDR1 SGHRS, CDR2 YFSETQ. V was pared by 0 bases and J by 4 bases, with 11 bases between.

This clonotype was seen only a few times. The CDR3 loop is CASSWTSGGFTDTQYF. The CDR3 DNA sequence: TGTGCCAGCAGCTGGACTAGCGGGGGTTTCACAGATACGCAGTATTTT. The V call is TRBV11-2, the J call TRBJ2-3, with 13 bases that match TRBD2. The ends lost 4 bases at V and 2 bases at J; junction bases unmatched: 3. The germline V gene encodes CDR1 SGHAT and CDR2 FQNNGV. The CDR3 contains 16 residues.

The rearrangement joins TRBV7-9 to TRBJ2-2; TRBD1 is a possible D gene (6 bases). The CDR3 extends over 14 amino acids. Deletions cut 7 bases from V and 4 bases from J, with 13 bases between. Germline V lookup: CDR1 SEHNR, CDR2 FQNEAQ (reference sequence). CDR3 coding DNA: TGTGCCAGCACTTACTACAGGGTCACCGGGGAGCTGTTTTTT. As protein: CASTYYRVTGELFF.

This clonotype was counted many times. The rearrangement joins TRBV19 to TRBJ2-7, with a tentative D call TRBD1 (6 bases). This CDR3 spans 14 amino acids. Germline-derived CDR1 and CDR2 are LNHDA and SQIVND (reference sequence). Trimming removed 8 bases at V and 1 base at J, with 15 bases between. The CDR3 DNA reads as TGTGCCAGTTCCTCCGGGACATTGTCCTACGAGCAGTACTTC. This encodes CASSSGTLSYEQYF.

Many counts were recorded for this clonotype. The chain is built from TRBV11-2 and TRBJ2-1; D uncertain. The V gene lost 0 bases and the J gene lost 9 bases, with 3 bases spanning the gap. CDR1 and CDR2 (germline): SGHAT, FQNNGV. The CDR3 contains 11 residues. The CDR3 DNA reads as TGTGCCAGCAGCTTAGATCCTGAGCAGTTCTTC. Translating it yields CASSLDPEQFF.

In its sample, this clonotype was seen a few times. The chain carries TRBV11-2 and TRBJ2-1; TRBD1 matches at 7 bases. The junction had 5 bases not matched to a gene; V was cut back by 3 bases and J by 3 bases. Germline V gene sequence: CDR1 SGHAT, CDR2 FQNNGV. This CDR3 is 15 amino acids long. The CDR3 nucleotides read TGTGCCAGCAGCTTTACCGGGACAGACTACAATGAGCAGTTCTTC. This encodes CASSFTGTDYNEQFF.

This clonotype was counted many times. The chain carries TRBV7-9 and TRBJ2-4; D remains ambiguous. The ends were cut back, 5 bases at V and 0 bases at J, with 14 bases in the middle. The CDR3 loop spans 16 amino acids. Germline V CDR1 and CDR2: SEHNR, FQNEAQ (reference sequence). CDR3 sequence (DNA): TGTGCCAGCAGCAAAGAAGCTGTTATAGCCAAAAACATTCAGTACTTC. This sequence encodes CASSKEAVIAKNIQYF.

The rearrangement uses TRBV9 and TRBJ2-1; D not certain. There are 16 residues in the CDR3. CDR1 SGDLS and CDR2 YYNGEE come from the germline V gene. V dropped 0 bases and J dropped 3 bases, with 13 bases sitting between them. CDR3: CASSVVGYQDYNEQFF. The CDR3, as DNA: TGTGCCAGCAGCGTAGTGGGATACCAAGACTACAATGAGCAGTTCTTC.

The J gene is TRBJ2-3, the V gene TRBV9; D unresolved. Trimming removed 0 bases from V and 2 bases from J, with 4 bases in between. Germline V gene data show CDR1 as SGDLS and CDR2 as YYNGEE. The CDR3 contains 13 residues. In nucleotides, the CDR3 is TGTGCCAGCAGCGTAGCCGCCACAGATACGCAGTATTTT. It specifies CASSVAATDTQYF.

The V call is TRBV19, the J call TRBJ2-7, with D possibly being TRBD1 or TRBD2 (5 bases each). V dropped 5 bases and J dropped 4 bases, with 12 bases sitting between them. Germline V gene lookup returns CDR1 LNHDA and CDR2 SQIVND (reference sequence). The CDR3 extends over 13 amino acids. As DNA, the CDR3 is TGTGCCAGTAGTCCCGGGGCTGGGTACGAGCAGTACGTC. Translating gives CASSPGAGYEQYV.

This clonotype was counted many times. The chain links TRBV6-6 to TRBJ1-3; D call uncertain. Germline CDR1 reads MNHNY; CDR2 reads SVGAGI (reference sequence). Trimming left V 8 bases short and J 8 bases short, with 13 bases between. CDR3 length: 12 residues. The CDR3 sequence: CASVAVSDTIYF. The CDR3 DNA reads as TGTGCCAGCGTCGCGGTTTCCGACACCATATATTTT.

The rearrangement joins TRBV29-1 to TRBJ1-2; no definite D call. CDR1 is SQVTM, CDR2 ANQGSEA, per germline. V dropped 3 bases and J dropped 4 bases, with 9 bases sitting between them. The CDR3 is made up of 12 amino acids. Written as DNA, the CDR3 is TGCAGCGTTGAGGGTCGAGGCTATGGCTACACCTTC. Translating gives CSVEGRGYGYTF.

A few counts support this clonotype. V gene TRBV18 combines with J gene TRBJ2-2; maybe TRBD2 (5 bases). V was shortened by 0 bases and J by 3 bases, with 11 bases between the two germline ends. This CDR3 comprises 16 residues. Per germline, CDR1 KGHSH and CDR2 LQKENI. This CDR3 reads CASSPPSGRDTGELFF. CDR3 sequence (DNA): TGTGCCAGCTCACCACCGTCGGGAAGGGACACCGGGGAGCTGTTTTTT.

The chain carries TRBV20-1 and TRBJ2-5; 9 nucleotides align to TRBD2. Germline CDR1 and CDR2: DFQATT and SNEGSKA (reference sequence). The CDR3 extends over 14 amino acids. Trimming at V came to 3 bases and at J to 4 bases, leaving 6 bases not matched to a gene. The CDR3 DNA reads as TGCAGTGCTAGTTGGGGGACTAGCCCAGAGACCCAGTACTTC. This encodes CSASWGTSPETQYF.

This clonotype was counted a few times. This sequence joins TRBV6-2 or TRBV6-3 and TRBJ2-4; 8 bases match TRBD1. This CDR3 has 14 residues. Germline V CDR1 and CDR2: MNHEY, SVGEGT. After removal of 7 bases from V and 6 bases from J, the junction contained 8 bases not matched to a gene. CDR3 amino acids: CASIDRGVTNIQYF. CDR3 coding DNA: TGTGCCAGCATTGACAGGGGCGTTACAAACATTCAGTACTTC.

This clonotype was detected ten times or more. This chain links TRBV7-8 with TRBJ1-1; possibly TRBD1 for D (5 bases). The germline CDR1 and CDR2 sequences are SGHVS and FQNEAQ. V was clipped by 8 bases and J by 7 bases, with 17 bases between them. This CDR3 is 13 amino acids long. Here the CDR3 reads CASVFRDGDEAFF. The DNA for the CDR3 is TGTGCCAGCGTCTTCCGGGACGGAGATGAAGCTTTCTTT.

This clonotype was seen a handful of times. The chain couples TRBV6-2 or TRBV6-3 to TRBJ2-1; D call uncertain. V shed 0 bases and J shed 9 bases, with 6 bases lying between them. In germline, CDR1 is MNHEY, CDR2 SVGEGT. The CDR3 covers 12 residues. The CDR3 coding sequence is TGTGCCAGCAGTTACTCCTTCGGTGAGCAGTTCTTC. Encoded protein: CASSYSFGEQFF.

The chain combines TRBV5-1 with TRBJ2-1; no definite D call. This CDR3 is built from 14 residues. V was clipped by 4 bases and J by 6 bases, with 14 bases between them. Germline lookup yields CDR1 SGHRS and CDR2 YFSETQ. The CDR3 DNA sequence: TGCGCCAGCAGCCCCGCGGCGCGTATCAATGAGCAGTTCTTC. The encoded protein is CASSPAARINEQFF.

This clonotype was counted between two and nine times. The chain is built from TRBV7-9 and TRBJ2-3; 10 bases match TRBD2. After removal of 10 bases from V and 3 bases from J, the junction contained 10 bases not matched to a gene. CDR1 is SEHNR, CDR2 FQNEAQ, per germline (reference sequence). The CDR3 contains 15 residues. The CDR3 protein is CATSALAGSTDTQYF. The CDR3 nucleotides read TGTGCCACCTCAGCACTAGCGGGGTCGACAGATACGCAGTATTTT.